The 17 T cell receptor beta chains listed next were all sequenced from one sample in a study of T-cell reconstitution after alpha-beta-depleted transplantation in children. Unique molecular identifiers were built into the TCRbeta library. TCRdb fed the PCR reads into MiXCR, producing one record per CDR3 protein. The sample has over 150,000 distinct CDR3 sequences; about 7% are singletons. The sequencing here drew on PBMCs, taken before TCRalphabeta/CD19-depleted stem cell transplant. The origin of the receptors is a boy aged 2 to 9 with acute lymphoblastic leukemia, due to receive a stem cell transplant.

This clonotype was seen repeatedly, ten times or more. The chain recombines TRBV5-1 with TRBJ1-1, with 7 bases fitting TRBD1. V shed 4 bases and J 1 base; nucleotides not matched to a gene: 4. This CDR3 region has 14 residues. Germline values: CDR1 SGHRS, CDR2 YFSETQ. The CDR3 is CASSGQETNTEAFF. CDR3 sequence (DNA): TGCGCCAGCAGCGGACAGGAAACGAACACTGAAGCTTTCTTT.

This clonotype came up many times. This may be a read error, as it is one base from a much larger clone. V is TRBV5-5 and J is TRBJ2-6, with D unclear. The CDR3 is made up of 13 amino acids. V was trimmed by 1 base and J by 4 bases, leaving 3 bases between them. Germline lookup yields CDR1 SGHKS and CDR2 YYEKEE (reference sequence). DNA for the CDR3: TGTGCCAGCAGCTTGAGGGGGGCCAACGTCCTGACTTTC. This sequence encodes CASSLRGANVLTF.

This clonotype was picked up a small number of times. The genes are TRBV20-1 and TRBJ2-3; D is undetermined. Trimming cost V 0 bases and J 5 bases, with 12 bases left between them. Germline-derived CDR1 and CDR2 are DFQATT and SNEGSKA (reference sequence). The CDR3 sequence is 14 residues long. The CDR3, as DNA: TGCAGTGCTAGAGAGACACCGGGCCGAGATACGCAGTATTTT. Protein: CSARETPGRDTQYF.

This clonotype was recorded at least ten times. The rearrangement joins TRBV25-1 to TRBJ2-4, with 8 bases lining up with TRBD1. Germline assignment: CDR1 MGHDK and CDR2 SYGVNS. The CDR3 consists of 16 residues. Germline trimming cut 3 bases from V and 7 bases from J; bases unmatched to any gene: 11. CDR3 region: CASSDSGSPGGNIQYF. The CDR3 DNA sequence: TGTGCCAGCAGTGATTCGGGAAGCCCAGGGGGCAACATTCAGTACTTC.

This clonotype appeared a few times. Here the CDR3 reads CAISAAAGTNSPLHF. For the CDR3, the DNA is TGTGCCATCAGTGCGGCCGCGGGGACTAATTCACCCCTCCACTTT. The genes are TRBV10-3 and TRBJ1-6; TRBD1 is a possible D gene (5 bases). The CDR3 length is 15 residues. Deletions cut 4 bases from V and 6 bases from J, with 13 bases between. CDR1 is ENHRY, CDR2 SYGVKD, per germline.

This clonotype was seen at least ten times. J is TRBJ2-7 and V is TRBV12-3 or TRBV12-4, with D unresolved. Deletions cut 7 bases from V and 2 bases from J, with 15 bases between. CDR3 size: 14 residues. CDR3 in DNA: TGTGCCAGCACCACTCTGGACGGTCCCTACGAGCAGTACTTC. Its protein product is CASTTLDGPYEQYF.

This clonotype was seen many times. The chain is built from TRBV6-4 and TRBJ1-1; D ambiguous. The germline CDR1 and CDR2 sequences are MRHNA and SNTAGT. There are 15 residues in the CDR3. Between the trimmed V and J ends, which lost 0 bases and 1 base, there was a span of 9 bases. The CDR3: CASSDSAGQNTEAFF. The CDR3 DNA reads as TGTGCCAGCAGTGACTCGGCAGGCCAGAACACTGAAGCTTTCTTT.

Concerning this clonotype itself: The CDR3 does not close with the conserved phenylalanine or tryptophan, likely indicating a read error. J is TRBJ2-7 and V is TRBV7-8; possibly TRBD1 for D (5 bases). The CDR3 length is 14 residues. Germline values: CDR1 SGHVS, CDR2 FQNEAQ. The V end was cut by 0 bases, the J end by 2 bases, with 8 bases between. Here the CDR3 reads CASSLAREAYEQYY. The CDR3 bases are TGTGCCAGCAGCTTAGCCAGGGAAGCCTACGAGCAGTACTAC.

This clonotype was seen repeatedly, ten times or more. The rearrangement joins TRBV21-1 to TRBJ2-7. TRBV21-1 is a pseudogene segment. The CDR3 totals 13 residues. The CDR3 here is CASSAHGIHEQYF. CDR3 nucleotides: TGTGCCAGCAGCGCACATGGCATCCACGAGCAGTACTTC.

The V and J genes are TRBV28 and TRBJ1-1; 7 bases are shared with TRBD1. CDR1 and CDR2 from the germline V gene are MDHEN and SYDVKM. CDR3 length equals 14 residues. Trimming removed 8 bases from V and 6 bases from J; junction bases left unmatched: 12. The CDR3 sequence is CASAWDSWAPEAFF. The CDR3, as DNA: TGTGCCAGCGCGTGGGACAGTTGGGCACCTGAAGCTTTCTTT.

This clonotype was seen repeatedly, ten times or more. This rearrangement joins TRBV27 to TRBJ2-7; possibly TRBD1 for D (6 bases). Germline lookup yields CDR1 MNHEY and CDR2 SMNVEV (reference sequence). The CDR3 extends over 14 amino acids. V dropped 4 bases and J dropped 4 bases, with 14 bases sitting between them. CDR3 protein: CASSSPRGSYEQYF. The CDR3 region has the DNA TGTGCCAGCAGTTCCCCAAGGGGGAGTTACGAGCAGTACTTC.

This clonotype was observed a few times. The chain uses TRBV20-1 and TRBJ1-1; D is uncertain. Trimming took 5 bases from V and 0 from J, leaving 13 bases between them. The CDR3 consists of 14 residues. In germline, CDR1 is DFQATT, CDR2 SNEGSKA (reference sequence). The CDR3 coding sequence is TGCAGTGCTGATATATCCGCTTTGAACACTGAAGCTTTCTTT. The encoded protein is CSADISALNTEAFF.

This clonotype was seen repeatedly, ten times or more. The gene calls are TRBV28 and TRBJ2-7, with 8 bases lining up with TRBD1. The CDR3 sequence is 15 residues long. Germline V gene lookup returns CDR1 MDHEN and CDR2 SYDVKM. Germline trimming cut 5 bases from V and 3 bases from J; bases unmatched to any gene: 9. CDR3 sequence reads: CASSRTGTGYYEQYF. The CDR3, as DNA: TGTGCCAGCAGTCGGACCGGGACAGGATACTACGAGCAGTACTTC. Full variable domain (missing parts from reference TRBV28 and TRBJ2-7): DVKVTQSSRYLVKRTGEKVFLECVQDMDHENMFWYRQDPGLGLRLIYFSYDVKMKEKGDIPEGYSVSREKKERFSLILESASTNQTSMYLCASSRTGTGYYEQYFGPGTRLTVT.

The table lists this clonotype with many counts. The chain couples TRBV20-1 to TRBJ1-1; D ambiguous. This CDR3 has 13 residues. V shed 1 base and J shed 4 bases, with 10 bases lying between them. CDR1 and CDR2 (germline): DFQATT, SNEGSKA (reference sequence). CDR3 amino acids: CSARAEPPTEAFF. The CDR3 DNA follows: TGCAGTGCTAGAGCGGAGCCTCCCACTGAAGCTTTCTTT.

This clonotype was seen repeatedly, ten times or more. The rearrangement joins TRBV20-1 to TRBJ1-6, with TRBD1 matching 8 bases. The CDR3 totals 14 residues. Germline-derived CDR1 and CDR2 are DFQATT and SNEGSKA (reference sequence). V shed 3 bases and J 9 bases; nucleotides not matched to a gene: 7. The CDR3 loop is CSASAGTGGSPLHF. CDR3 nucleotides: TGCAGTGCTAGCGCCGGGACAGGAGGTTCACCCCTCCACTTT.

This clonotype appeared a few times. The V gene is TRBV5-1, the J gene TRBJ1-1; D may be TRBD1 (5 bases). The CDR3 has 14 amino acids. Germline CDR1 is SGHRS and CDR2 is YFSETQ. With 2 bases removed from V and 2 bases from J, the gap between germline ends came to 10 bases. CDR3 loop: CASSFEGTNTEAFF. The DNA of the CDR3 is TGCGCCAGCAGCTTTGAGGGGACCAACACTGAAGCTTTCTTT.

This clonotype was observed at least ten times. The chain uses TRBV6-2 or TRBV6-3 and TRBJ2-2; the D gene could be TRBD1 or TRBD2 (5 bases each). Trimming stripped 9 bases from V and 1 base from J, with 12 bases between. Germline V gives CDR1 MNHEY, CDR2 SVGEGT. The CDR3 is made up of 14 amino acids. The CDR3 coding sequence is TGTGCCAGTAAGGGACCTCAGAACACCGGGGAGCTGTTTTTT. Amino acids: CASKGPQNTGELFF.